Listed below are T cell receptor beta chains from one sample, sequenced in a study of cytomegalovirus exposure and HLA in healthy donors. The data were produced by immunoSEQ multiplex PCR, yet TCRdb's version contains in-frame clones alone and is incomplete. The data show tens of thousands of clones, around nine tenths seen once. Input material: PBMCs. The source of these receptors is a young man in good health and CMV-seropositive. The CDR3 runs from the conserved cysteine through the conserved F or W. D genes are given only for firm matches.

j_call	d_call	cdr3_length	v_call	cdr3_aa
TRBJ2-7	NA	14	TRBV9	CASSPGGFTYEQYF
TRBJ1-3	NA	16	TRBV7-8	CASSPSRVRSGNTIYF
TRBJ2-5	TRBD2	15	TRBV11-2	CASSLPTSGRETQYF
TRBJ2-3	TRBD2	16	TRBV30	CAWSVLGGRATDTQYF
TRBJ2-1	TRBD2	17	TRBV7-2	CASSLEPGREYDNEQFF
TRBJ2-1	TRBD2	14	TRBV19	CASIGTSGINEQFF
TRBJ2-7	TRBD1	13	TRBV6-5	CASSRDRGYEQYF
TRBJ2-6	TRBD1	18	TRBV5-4	CASSPPGQVGSGANVLTF
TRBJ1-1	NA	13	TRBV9	CASGPQENTEAFF
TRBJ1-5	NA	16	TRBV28	CASSSGTLYSNQPQHF
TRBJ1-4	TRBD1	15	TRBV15	CATSRAGGVNEKLFF
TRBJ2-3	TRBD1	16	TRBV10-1	CASRFVYGTGADTQYF
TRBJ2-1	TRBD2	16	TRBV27	CASSLSGGSTYNEQFF
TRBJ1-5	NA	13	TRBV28	CASSFGAAGAQHF
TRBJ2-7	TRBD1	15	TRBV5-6	CASSYDRGIGYEQYF
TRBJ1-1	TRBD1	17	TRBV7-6	CASSFVQTGGTNTEAFF
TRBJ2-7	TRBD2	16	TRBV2	CASSEVKAGGGYEQYF
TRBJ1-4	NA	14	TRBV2	CASSTDRFNEKLFF
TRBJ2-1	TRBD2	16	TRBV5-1	CASSATGLAGYNEQFF
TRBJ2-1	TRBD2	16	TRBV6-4	CASSEEAGGSYNEQFF
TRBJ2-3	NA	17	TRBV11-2	CASSLLAFGSLTDTQYF
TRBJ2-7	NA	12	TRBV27	CASSKSSYEQYF
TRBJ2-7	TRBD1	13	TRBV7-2	CASSPRQGSEQYF
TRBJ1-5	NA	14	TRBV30	CAWSAGQMRLPQHF
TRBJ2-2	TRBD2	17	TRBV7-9	CASSPLLAGDDTGELFF
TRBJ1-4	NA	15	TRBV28	CASSLEGSVNEKLFF
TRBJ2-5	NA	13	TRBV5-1	CASSLALQETQYF
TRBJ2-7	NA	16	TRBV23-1	CASSQTGHRIPYEQYF
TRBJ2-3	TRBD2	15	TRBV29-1	CSVDGGDGGTDTQYF
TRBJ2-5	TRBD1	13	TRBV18	CASSPGTVETQYF
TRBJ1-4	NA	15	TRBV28	CASRSSGLLIEKLFF
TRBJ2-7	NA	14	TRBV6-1	CASSFSGTSYEQYF
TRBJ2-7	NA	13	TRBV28	CASSGGNIYEQYF
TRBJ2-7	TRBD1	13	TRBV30	CAWGGWTGYEQYF
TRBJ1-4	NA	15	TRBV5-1	CASSLGRRVPEKLFF
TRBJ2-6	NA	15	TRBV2	CASSEGQSGANVLTF
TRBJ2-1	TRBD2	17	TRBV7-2	CASSSGGAGGGYNEQFF
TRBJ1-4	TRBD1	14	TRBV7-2	CASSPRQGGEKLFF